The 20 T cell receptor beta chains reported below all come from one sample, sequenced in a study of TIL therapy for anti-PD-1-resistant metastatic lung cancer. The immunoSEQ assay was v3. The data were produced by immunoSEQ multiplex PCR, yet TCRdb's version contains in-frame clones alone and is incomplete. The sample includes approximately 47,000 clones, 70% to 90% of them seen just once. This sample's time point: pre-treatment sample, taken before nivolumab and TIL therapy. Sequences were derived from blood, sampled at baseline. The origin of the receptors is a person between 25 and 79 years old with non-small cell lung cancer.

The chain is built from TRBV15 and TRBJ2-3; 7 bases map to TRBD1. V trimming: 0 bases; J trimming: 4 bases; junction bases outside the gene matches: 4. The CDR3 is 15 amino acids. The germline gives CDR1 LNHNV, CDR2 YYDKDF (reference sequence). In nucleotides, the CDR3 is TGTGCCACCAGCAGAGATAGGCAGGGGGCAGATACGCAGTATTTT. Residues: CATSRDRQGADTQYF.

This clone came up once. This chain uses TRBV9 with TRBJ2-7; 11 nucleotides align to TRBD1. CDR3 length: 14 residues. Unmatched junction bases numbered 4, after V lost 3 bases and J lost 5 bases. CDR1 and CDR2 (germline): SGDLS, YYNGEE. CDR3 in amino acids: CASSAGQGVHEQYF. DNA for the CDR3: TGTGCCAGCAGCGCGGGACAGGGGGTTCACGAGCAGTACTTC.

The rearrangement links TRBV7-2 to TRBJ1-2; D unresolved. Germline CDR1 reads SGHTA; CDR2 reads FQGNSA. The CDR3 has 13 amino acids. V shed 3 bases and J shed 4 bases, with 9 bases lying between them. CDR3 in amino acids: CASSFETFYGYTF. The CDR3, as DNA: TGTGCCAGCAGCTTTGAAACCTTCTATGGCTACACCTTC.

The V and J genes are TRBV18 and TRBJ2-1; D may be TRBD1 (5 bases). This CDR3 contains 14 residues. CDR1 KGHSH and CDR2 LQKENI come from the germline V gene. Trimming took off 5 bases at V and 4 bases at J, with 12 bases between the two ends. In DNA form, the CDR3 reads TGTGCCAGCTCAGCCGCCGACAGTTACAATGAGCAGTTCTTC. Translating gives CASSAADSYNEQFF.

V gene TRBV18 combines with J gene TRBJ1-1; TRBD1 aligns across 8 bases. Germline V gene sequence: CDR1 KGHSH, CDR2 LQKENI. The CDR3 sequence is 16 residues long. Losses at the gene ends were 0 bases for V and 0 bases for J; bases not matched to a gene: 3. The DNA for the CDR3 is TGTGCCAGCTCACCACCGGCAGGGGGCCTGAACACTGAAGCTTTCTTT. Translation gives CASSPPAGGLNTEAFF. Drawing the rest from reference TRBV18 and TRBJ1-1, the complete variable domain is NAGVMQNPRHLVRRRGQEARLRCSPMKGHSHVYWYRQLPEEGLKFMVYLQKENIIDESGMPKERFSAEFPKEGPSILRIQQVVRGDSAAYFCASSPPAGGLNTEAFFGQGTRLTVV.

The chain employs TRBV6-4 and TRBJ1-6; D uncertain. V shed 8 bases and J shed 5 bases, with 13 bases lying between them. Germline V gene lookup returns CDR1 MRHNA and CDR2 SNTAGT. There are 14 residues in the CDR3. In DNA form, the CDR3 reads TGTGCCAGCTCGGAAGACGGAAATAATTCACCCCTCCACTTT. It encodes CASSEDGNNSPLHF.

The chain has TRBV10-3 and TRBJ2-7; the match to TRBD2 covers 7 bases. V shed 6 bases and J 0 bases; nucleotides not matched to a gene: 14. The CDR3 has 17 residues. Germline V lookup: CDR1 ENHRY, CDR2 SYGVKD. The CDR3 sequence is CAIRSHGGGTNSYEQYF. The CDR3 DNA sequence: TGTGCCATCAGATCCCATGGGGGGGGAACTAACTCCTACGAGCAGTACTTC.

DNA of the CDR3: TGCAGCGTTGTACAGGGGGTAGCAGATACGCAGTATTTT. This encodes CSVVQGVADTQYF. The chain has TRBV29-1 and TRBJ2-3, with 8 bases aligning to TRBD1. Germline V gene data show CDR1 as SQVTM and CDR2 as ANQGSEA. CDR3 length equals 13 residues. The junction had 4 bases not matched to a gene; V was cut back by 4 bases and J by 4 bases.

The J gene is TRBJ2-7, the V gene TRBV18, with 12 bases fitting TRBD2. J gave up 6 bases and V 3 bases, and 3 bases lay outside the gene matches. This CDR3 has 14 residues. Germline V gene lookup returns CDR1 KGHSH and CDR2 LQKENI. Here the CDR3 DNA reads TGTGCCAGCTCACCTACTAGCGGGAGGAGCGAGCAGTACTTC. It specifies CASSPTSGRSEQYF. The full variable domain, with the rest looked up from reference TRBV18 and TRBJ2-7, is NAGVMQNPRHLVRRRGQEARLRCSPMKGHSHVYWYRQLPEEGLKFMVYLQKENIIDESGMPKERFSAEFPKEGPSILRIQQVVRGDSAAYFCASSPTSGRSEQYFGPGTRLTVT.

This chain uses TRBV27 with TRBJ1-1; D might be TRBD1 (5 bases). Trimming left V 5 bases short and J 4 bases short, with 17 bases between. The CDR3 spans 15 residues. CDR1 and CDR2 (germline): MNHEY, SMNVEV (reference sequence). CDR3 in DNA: TGTGCCAGCAGTCCCTGGCGGGGAGGGACCACTGAAGCTTTCTTT. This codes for CASSPWRGGTTEAFF.

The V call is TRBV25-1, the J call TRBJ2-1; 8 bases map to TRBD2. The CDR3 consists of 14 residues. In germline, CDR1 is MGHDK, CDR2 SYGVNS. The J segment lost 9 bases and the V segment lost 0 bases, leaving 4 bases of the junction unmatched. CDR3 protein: CASSEYGSGSEQFF. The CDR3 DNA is TGTGCCAGCAGTGAATATGGCAGCGGGAGTGAGCAGTTCTTC. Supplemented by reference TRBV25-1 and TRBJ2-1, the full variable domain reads EADIYQTPRYLVIGTGKKITLECSQTMGHDKMYWYQQDPGMELHLIHYSYGVNSTEKGDLSSESTVSRIRTEHFPLTLESARPSHTSQYLCASSEYGSGSEQFFGPGTRLTVL.

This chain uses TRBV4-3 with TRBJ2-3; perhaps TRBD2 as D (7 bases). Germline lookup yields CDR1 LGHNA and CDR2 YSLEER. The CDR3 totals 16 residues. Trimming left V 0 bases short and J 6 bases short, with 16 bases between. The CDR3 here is CASSQDWAGADDTQYF. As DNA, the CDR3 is TGCGCCAGCAGCCAAGATTGGGCGGGGGCGGACGATACGCAGTATTTT.

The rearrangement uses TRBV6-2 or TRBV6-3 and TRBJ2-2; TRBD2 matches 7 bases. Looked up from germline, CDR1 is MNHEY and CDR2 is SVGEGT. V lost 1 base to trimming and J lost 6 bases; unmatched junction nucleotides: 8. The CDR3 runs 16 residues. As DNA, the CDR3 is TGTGCCAGCAGTTACTACAGCGGGATAGTGGCCGGGGAGCTGTTTTTT. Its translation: CASSYYSGIVAGELFF.

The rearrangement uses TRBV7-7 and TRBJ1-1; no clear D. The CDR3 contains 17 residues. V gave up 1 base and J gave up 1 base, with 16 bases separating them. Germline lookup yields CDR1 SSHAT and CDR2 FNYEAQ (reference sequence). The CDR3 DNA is TGTGCCAGCAGCTTAGGTGCAGACGGATTAAGGAACACTGAAGCTTTCTTT. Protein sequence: CASSLGADGLRNTEAFF.

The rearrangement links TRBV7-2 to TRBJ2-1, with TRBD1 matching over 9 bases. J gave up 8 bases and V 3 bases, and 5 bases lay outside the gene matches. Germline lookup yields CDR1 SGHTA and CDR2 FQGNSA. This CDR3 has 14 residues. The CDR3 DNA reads TGTGCCAGCAGCTTGTCGGGACAGGGAGATGAGCAGTTCTTC. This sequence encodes CASSLSGQGDEQFF.

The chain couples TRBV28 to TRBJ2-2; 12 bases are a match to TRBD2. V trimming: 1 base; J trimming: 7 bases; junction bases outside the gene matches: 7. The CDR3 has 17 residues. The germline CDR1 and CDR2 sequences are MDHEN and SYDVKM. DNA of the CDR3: TGTGCCAGCAGTTTATTACTAGCGGGAGGTTTAGGCGGGGAGCTGTTTTTT. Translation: CASSLLLAGGLGGELFF.

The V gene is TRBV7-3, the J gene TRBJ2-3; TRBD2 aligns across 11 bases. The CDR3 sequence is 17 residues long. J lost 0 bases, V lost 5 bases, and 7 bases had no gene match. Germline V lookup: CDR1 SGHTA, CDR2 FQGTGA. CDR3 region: CASSPRGTSGSTDTQYF. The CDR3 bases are TGTGCCAGCAGCCCCAGAGGGACTAGCGGTAGCACAGATACGCAGTATTTT. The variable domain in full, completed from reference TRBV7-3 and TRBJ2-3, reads GAGVSQTPSNKVTEKGKYVELRCDPISGHTALYWYRQSLGQGPEFLIYFQGTGAADDSGLPNDRFFAVRPEGSVSTLKIQRTERGDSAVYLCASSPRGTSGSTDTQYFGPGTRLTVL.

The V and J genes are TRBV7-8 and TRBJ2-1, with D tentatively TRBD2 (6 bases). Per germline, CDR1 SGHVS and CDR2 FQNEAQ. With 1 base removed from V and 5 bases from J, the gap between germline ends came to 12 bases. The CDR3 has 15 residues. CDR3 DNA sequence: TGTGCCAGCAGCTTAGGACTAGGAGCTAACAATGAGCAGTTCTTC. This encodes CASSLGLGANNEQFF.

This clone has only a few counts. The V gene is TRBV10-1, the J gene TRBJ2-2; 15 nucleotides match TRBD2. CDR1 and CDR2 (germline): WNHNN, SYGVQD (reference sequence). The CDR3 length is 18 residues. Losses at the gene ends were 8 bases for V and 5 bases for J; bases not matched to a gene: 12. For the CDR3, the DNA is TGCGCCAGCTCCGGGACTAGCGGGGGGCAATTGGGAACCGGGGAGCTGTTTTTT. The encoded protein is CASSGTSGGQLGTGELFF.

CDR3 protein: CASNSLNNQPQHF. The CDR3 DNA follows: TGCGCCAGCAATAGTCTCAACAATCAGCCCCAGCATTTT. The rearrangement links TRBV10-2 to TRBJ1-5; no clear D gene. The CDR3 runs 13 residues. CDR1 and CDR2 from the germline V gene are WSHSY and SAAADI. V was pared by 7 bases and J by 3 bases, with 10 bases between.